The sequence of this T cell receptor (beta chain) was determined in a study of blood T cell repertoires in COVID-19. Study summary: Both acute and convalescent COVID-19 samples were obtained from the United States, Italy and Spain. PBMCs, B-cell-depleted T cells, or T cells were the source of the cDNA or gDNA that made up the material.

The CDR3 spans 14 residues. Germline CDR1 SGHKS, CDR2 YYEKEE (reference sequence). V trimming: 5 bases; J trimming: 6 bases; junction bases outside the gene matches: 4. Method: immunoSEQ multiplex PCR; TCRdb's copy keeps in-frame clones and lacks some. Of around 68,000 clones in the sample, around 80% were seen once. This chain links TRBV5-5 with TRBJ2-7; the match to TRBD2 covers 14 bases. Sequenced: peripheral blood. The clonotype was recovered from a woman in her 50s with acute or convalescent COVID-19. The CDR3 here is CASSKGLAGVEQYF. For the CDR3, the DNA is TGTGCCAGCAGTAAGGGACTAGCGGGAGTCGAGCAGTACTTC.